The 2 T cell receptor beta chains in this list originate from one sample, sequenced in a study of identical twins' blood T cells. TCRdb re-derived calls from the 5' RACE reads in MiXCR, one entry per CDR3 protein. This sample yields around 380,000 distinct CDR3 sequences, of which roughly 30% are seen a single time; around 5.6% belongs to the top ten. Sequencing input: PBMCs. The receptors come from a woman between 18 and 55 years old in good health.

This clonotype was detected ten times or more. V gene TRBV5-1 combines with J gene TRBJ1-1, with no clear D. CDR1 and CDR2 from the germline V gene are SGHRS and YFSETQ. The CDR3 covers 15 residues. Trimming cost V 1 base and J 2 bases, with 12 bases left between them. CDR3 nucleotides: TGCGCCAGCAGCTTGAGACTCGGTGGAAACACTGAAGCTTTCTTT. Translated: CASSLRLGGNTEAFF.

This clonotype was picked up a small number of times. This CDR3 is CASTFDTEAFF. In DNA form, the CDR3 reads TGTGCCAGCACCTTCGACACTGAAGCTTTCTTT. The genes are TRBV7-9 and TRBJ1-1; no firm D call. Germline V gene data show CDR1 as SEHNR and CDR2 as FQNEAQ (reference sequence). V lost 7 bases and J 3 bases, leaving 6 bases between the germline ends. The CDR3 length is 11 residues. The full variable domain, completed using reference TRBV7-9 and TRBJ1-1, is DTGVSQNPRHKITKRGQNVTFRCDPISEHNRLYWYRQTLGQGPEFLTYFQNEAQLEKSRLLSDRFSAERPKGSFSTLEIQRTEQGDSAMYLCASTFDTEAFFGQGTRLTVV.